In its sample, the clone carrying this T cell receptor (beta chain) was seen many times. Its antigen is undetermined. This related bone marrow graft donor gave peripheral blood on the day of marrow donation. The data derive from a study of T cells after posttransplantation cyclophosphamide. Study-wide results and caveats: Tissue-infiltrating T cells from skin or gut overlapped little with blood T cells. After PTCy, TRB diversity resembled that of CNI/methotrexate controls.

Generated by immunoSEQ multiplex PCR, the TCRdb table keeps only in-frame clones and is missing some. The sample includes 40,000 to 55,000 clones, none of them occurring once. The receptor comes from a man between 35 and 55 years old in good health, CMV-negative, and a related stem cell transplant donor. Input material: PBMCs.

In nucleotides, the CDR3 is TGTGCCAGCAAGGGACAGGGGGGCACAGATACGCAGTATTTT. It specifies CASKGQGGTDTQYF. The chain has TRBV27 and TRBJ2-3; TRBD1 matches at 11 bases. Trimming removed 7 bases from V and 1 base from J; junction bases left unmatched: 1. This CDR3 is built from 14 residues. CDR1 is MNHEY, CDR2 SMNVEV, per germline (reference sequence).